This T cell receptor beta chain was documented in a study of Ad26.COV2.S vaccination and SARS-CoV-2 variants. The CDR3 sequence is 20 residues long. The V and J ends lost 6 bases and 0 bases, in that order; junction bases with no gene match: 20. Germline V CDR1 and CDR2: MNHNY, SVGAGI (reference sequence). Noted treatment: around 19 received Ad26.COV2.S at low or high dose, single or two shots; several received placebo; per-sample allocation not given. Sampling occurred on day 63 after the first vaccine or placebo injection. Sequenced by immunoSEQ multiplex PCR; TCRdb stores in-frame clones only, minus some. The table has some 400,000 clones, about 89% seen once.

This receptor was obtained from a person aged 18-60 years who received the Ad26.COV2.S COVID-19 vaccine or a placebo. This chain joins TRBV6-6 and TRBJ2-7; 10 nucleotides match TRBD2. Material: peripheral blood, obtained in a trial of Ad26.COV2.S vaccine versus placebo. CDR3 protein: CASSRPWGLAGGKSSYEQYF. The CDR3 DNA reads TGTGCCAGCAGCCGACCTTGGGGATTAGCGGGGGGAAAAAGCTCCTACGAGCAGTACTTC.